Shown below are 21 T cell receptor beta chains from a single sample sequenced in a study of cytomegalovirus exposure and HLA in healthy donors. Generated by immunoSEQ multiplex PCR, the TCRdb table keeps only in-frame clones and is missing some. Among 150,000 to 250,000 clones listed, 75% to 85% were seen once. Specimen: PBMCs. Source of these receptors: a woman between 25 and 40 years old in good health and CMV-seropositive.

The chain links TRBV6-6 to TRBJ1-1; 8 nucleotides agree with TRBD1. This CDR3 has 14 residues. After removal of 2 bases from V and 1 base from J, the junction contained 0 bases not matched to a gene. Germline CDR1 reads MNHNY; CDR2 reads SVGAGI (reference sequence). CDR3 loop: CASSYDRGNTEAFF. The CDR3 DNA reads as TGTGCCAGCAGTTACGACAGGGGGAACACTGAAGCTTTCTTT.

This clone was seen a handful of times. The genes are TRBV4-1 and TRBJ1-5; the D gene is possibly TRBD1 (6 bases). The CDR3 consists of 15 residues. The germline gives CDR1 MGHRA, CDR2 YSYEKL. Trimming pared 2 bases from V and 9 bases from J, leaving 17 bases between. The CDR3 sequence: CASSQTQTGLGPQHF. CDR3 DNA: TGCGCCAGCAGCCAAACGCAGACAGGTCTGGGGCCCCAGCATTTT.

V and J are TRBV5-4 and TRBJ1-5; D remains unclear. The CDR3 contains 15 residues. Between the trimmed V and J ends, which lost 4 bases and 1 base, there was a span of 12 bases. CDR1 is SGHNT, CDR2 YYREEE, per germline (reference sequence). The DNA for the CDR3 is TGTGCCAGCAGCCCGTCACCGGGGAGCAATCAGCCCCAGCATTTT. Protein product: CASSPSPGSNQPQHF.

The rearrangement uses TRBV28 and TRBJ2-3; the D gene is possibly TRBD2 (5 bases). Germline V gene lookup returns CDR1 MDHEN and CDR2 SYDVKM. V lost 1 base, J lost 0 bases, and 8 bases lay in between. The CDR3 has 15 amino acids. CDR3 sequence (DNA): TGTGCCAGCAGTTTATTACGCGGGAGCACAGATACGCAGTATTTT. This codes for CASSLLRGSTDTQYF. Variable domain in full (rest from reference TRBV28 and TRBJ2-3): DVKVTQSSRYLVKRTGEKVFLECVQDMDHENMFWYRQDPGLGLRLIYFSYDVKMKEKGDIPEGYSVSREKKERFSLILESASTNQTSMYLCASSLLRGSTDTQYFGPGTRLTVL.

This clone showed up just a few times. This chain uses TRBV25-1 with TRBJ2-2; no clear D gene. CDR3 size: 13 residues. The V and J ends lost 1 base and 7 bases respectively, with 7 bases between them. Germline V gene lookup returns CDR1 MGHDK and CDR2 SYGVNS. The CDR3, as DNA: TGTGCCAGCAGTGAATCGACATTCGGGGAGCTGTTTTTT. It yields the protein CASSESTFGELFF.

The J gene is TRBJ2-5, the V gene TRBV6-1, with a tentative D call TRBD2 (5 bases). The V end was cut by 0 bases, the J end by 4 bases, with 12 bases between. The CDR3 sequence is 15 residues long. The germline V gene has CDR1 MNHNS and CDR2 SASEGT. The CDR3 DNA reads as TGTGCCAGCAGTGAAGCGGCGGTCGGGGTAGAGACCCAGTACTTC. Translated, it gives CASSEAAVGVETQYF.

The chain couples TRBV5-1 to TRBJ2-3; 8 bases fit TRBD2. Germline V gene data show CDR1 as SGHRS and CDR2 as YFSETQ. J gave up 0 bases and V 4 bases, and 7 bases lay outside the gene matches. The CDR3 covers 16 residues. The CDR3 coding sequence is TGCGCCAGCAGCCGGGGGGGTAGCGGGAGCACAGATACGCAGTATTTT. Amino acids: CASSRGGSGSTDTQYF.

The chain is built from TRBV28 and TRBJ1-5; TRBD1 might be the D (5 bases). The CDR3 has 12 amino acids. The V and J ends lost 5 bases and 7 bases respectively, with 9 bases between them. Looked up from germline, CDR1 is MDHEN and CDR2 is SYDVKM. This CDR3 is CASSPGRQPQHF. The CDR3 nucleotides read TGTGCCAGCAGTCCAGGGAGGCAGCCCCAGCATTTT.

This clone was seen once. This chain uses TRBV6-1 with TRBJ1-5, with a tentative D call TRBD1 (5 bases). With 2 bases removed from V and 8 bases from J, the gap between germline ends came to 16 bases. Germline CDR1 is MNHNS and CDR2 is SASEGT. The CDR3 consists of 15 residues. CDR3 sequence reads: CASSEQGIGWEPQHF. CDR3 nucleotide sequence: TGTGCCAGCAGTGAACAGGGAATAGGGTGGGAGCCCCAGCATTTT.

The CDR3 sequence is CATSRGTRDSGEQYF. The CDR3 DNA reads as TGTGCCACCAGCAGAGGCACTCGGGACTCCGGCGAGCAGTACTTC. The chain links TRBV15 to TRBJ2-7; D possibly corresponds to TRBD2 (6 bases). Trimming took 1 base from V and 6 from J, leaving 16 bases between them. Germline CDR1 LNHNV, CDR2 YYDKDF (reference sequence). CDR3 length: 15 residues.

This clone appeared a single time. The chain uses TRBV5-1 and TRBJ1-1; D is unclear. The V end lost 0 bases, the J end lost 8 bases, and 11 bases lay between the germline ends. This CDR3 region has 13 residues. Germline V gives CDR1 SGHRS, CDR2 YFSETQ. The CDR3 nucleotides read TGCGCCAGCAGCTTGGTCGGGGTAAGCGAAGCTTTCTTT. This translates into CASSLVGVSEAFF.

The chain carries TRBV9 and TRBJ2-7; tentatively, D is TRBD2 (6 bases). Per the germline V gene, CDR1 is SGDLS and CDR2 is YYNGEE. The CDR3 contains 14 residues. Trimming removed 2 bases at V and 0 bases at J, with 9 bases between. CDR3 region: CASSVGGYSYEQYF. In DNA form, the CDR3 reads TGTGCCAGCAGCGTCGGGGGATACTCCTACGAGCAGTACTTC.

This chain joins TRBV5-6 and TRBJ2-7; D not certain. Germline CDR1 is SGHDT and CDR2 is YYEEEE. The CDR3 extends over 12 amino acids. Trimming removed 4 bases from V and 3 bases from J, with 8 bases in between. CDR3 nucleotide sequence: TGTGCCAGCAGCATGTCAGGCTACGAGCAGTACTTC. This sequence encodes CASSMSGYEQYF.

The chain recombines TRBV18 with TRBJ1-2, with 9 bases fitting TRBD1. With V trimmed by 3 bases and J by 1 base, 3 bases remained unmatched. CDR1 is KGHSH and CDR2 is LQKENI in the germline V gene. The CDR3 has 15 residues. The chain's CDR3 is CASSPGQGNNYGYTF. Here the CDR3 DNA reads TGTGCCAGCTCACCCGGACAGGGGAATAACTATGGCTACACCTTC.

The chain employs TRBV5-1 and TRBJ1-1, with 9 nucleotides matching TRBD1. CDR3 length: 17 amino acids. Germline CDR1 is SGHRS and CDR2 is YFSETQ. Unmatched junction bases numbered 11, after V lost 0 bases and J lost 5 bases. The CDR3 reads CASSLGTGGDRGTEAFF. DNA of the CDR3: TGCGCCAGCAGCTTGGGCACAGGGGGCGACCGGGGTACTGAAGCTTTCTTT.

This chain connects TRBV6-1 to TRBJ2-5, with TRBD2 as a possible D gene (6 bases). Germline CDR1 MNHNS, CDR2 SASEGT. Trimming pared 7 bases from V and 8 bases from J, leaving 20 bases between. This CDR3 spans 14 amino acids. In nucleotides, the CDR3 is TGTGCCAGCATCCCCACCGGGACTGCCGGAACCCAGTACTTC. This sequence encodes CASIPTGTAGTQYF.

The rearrangement uses TRBV5-4 and TRBJ1-2; TRBD1 is a possible D gene (5 bases). The CDR3 covers 13 residues. Per germline, CDR1 SGHNT and CDR2 YYREEE (reference sequence). V was clipped by 2 bases and J by 1 base, with 6 bases between them. In nucleotides, the CDR3 is TGTGCCAGCAGCTTCGGGGGTAACTATGGCTACACCTTC. This encodes CASSFGGNYGYTF.

This chain connects TRBV15 to TRBJ2-1, with D possibly being TRBD1 (6 bases). The CDR3 length is 17 residues. From germline, CDR1 is LNHNV and CDR2 YYDKDF (reference sequence). The V gene lost 0 bases and the J gene lost 5 bases, with 17 bases spanning the gap. The CDR3 DNA is TGTGCCACCAGCAGAGATGATGTATGGGGGCCGAACAATGAGCAGTTCTTC. Translation gives CATSRDDVWGPNNEQFF.

The genes are TRBV5-1 and TRBJ2-1; 8 positions match TRBD1. The CDR3 runs to 14 residues. Germline CDR1 SGHRS, CDR2 YFSETQ. Unmatched junction bases numbered 1, after V lost 0 bases and J lost 5 bases. CDR3 nucleotides: TGCGCCAGCAGCTTGGCGGACAGGGACAATGAGCAGTTCTTC. This codes for CASSLADRDNEQFF. The full variable domain, its missing parts supplied by reference TRBV5-1 and TRBJ2-1, is KAGVTQTPRYLIKTRGQQVTLSCSPISGHRSVSWYQQTPGQGLQFLFEYFSETQRNKGNFPGRFSGRQFSNSRSEMNVSTLELGDSALYLCASSLADRDNEQFFGPGTRLTVL.

This chain connects TRBV19 to TRBJ1-1, with unresolved D. Trimming removed 7 bases from V and 0 bases from J, with 15 bases in between. There are 15 residues in the CDR3. In germline, CDR1 is LNHDA, CDR2 SQIVND (reference sequence). The CDR3 nucleotides read TGTGCCAGTATTAGTTCCAGCGGCGTGAACACTGAAGCTTTCTTT. This sequence encodes CASISSSGVNTEAFF.

The chain recombines TRBV7-9 with TRBJ1-1, with D unclear. CDR3 length equals 10 residues. Germline values: CDR1 SEHNR, CDR2 FQNEAQ (reference sequence). Trimming took off 8 bases at V and 3 bases at J, with 4 bases between the two ends. CDR3 protein: CASHYTEAFF. The CDR3 DNA is TGTGCCAGCCATTACACTGAAGCTTTCTTT.